Below, one TCR beta chain is given with its context. Antigen: not known. This entry comes from a study of cytomegalovirus exposure and HLA in healthy donors. Primers for the PCR totalled 60 Vbeta and 13 Jbeta. In the original processing: Counted up in a later analysis, unique TCR beta chains came to about 80 million, with about 9.9 million shared. TCRdb's copy holds only in-frame clones and misses some; the assay was immunoSEQ multiplex PCR. V and J calls and clone size are as listed in that table; D and trimming were resolved from the DNA. The sample shows 200,000 to 250,000 clones, over 65% of them seen only once. The germline V gene encodes CDR1 SQVTM and CDR2 ANQGSEA. The CDR3 loop spans 12 amino acids. Trimming shortened V by 5 bases and J by 2 bases, and 9 bases separated the two germline ends. Regarding the study as a whole: Accurate prediction of most subjects' HLA-A and HLA-B alleles from TCR beta sequences was reported.

The clonotype was recovered from a human donor in good health. Sequences were obtained from PBMCs. The chain combines TRBV29-1 with TRBJ1-1; a weak D match, TRBD1 (5 bases). CDR3 sequence (DNA): TGCAGCGTTTATCAGGGAAACACTGAAGCTTTCTTT. This gives the protein CSVYQGNTEAFF. The full variable domain, with the rest looked up from reference TRBV29-1 and TRBJ1-1, is SAVISQKPSRDICQRGTSLTIQCQVDSQVTMMFWYRQQPGQSLTLIATANQGSEATYESGFVIDKFPISRPNLTFSTLTVSNMSPEDSSIYLCSVYQGNTEAFFGQGTRLTVV.